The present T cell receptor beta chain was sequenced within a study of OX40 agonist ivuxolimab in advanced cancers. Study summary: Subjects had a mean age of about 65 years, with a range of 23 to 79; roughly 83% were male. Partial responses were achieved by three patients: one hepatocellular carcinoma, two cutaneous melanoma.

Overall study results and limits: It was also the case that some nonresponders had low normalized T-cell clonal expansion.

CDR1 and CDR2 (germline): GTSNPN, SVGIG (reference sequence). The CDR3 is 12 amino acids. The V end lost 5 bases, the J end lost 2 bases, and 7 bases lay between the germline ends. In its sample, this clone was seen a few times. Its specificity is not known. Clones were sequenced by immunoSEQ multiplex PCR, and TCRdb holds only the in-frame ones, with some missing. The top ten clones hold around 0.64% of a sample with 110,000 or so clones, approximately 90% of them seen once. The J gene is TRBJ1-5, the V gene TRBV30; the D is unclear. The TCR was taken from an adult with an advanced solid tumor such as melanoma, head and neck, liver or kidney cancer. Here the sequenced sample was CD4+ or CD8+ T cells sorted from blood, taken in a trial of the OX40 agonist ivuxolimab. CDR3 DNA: TGTGCCTGGGATCGGGGCAATCAGCCCCAGCATTTT. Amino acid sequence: CAWDRGNQPQHF.